The 9 T cell receptor beta chains reported below all come from one sample, sequenced in a study of cytotoxic CD8 clonotypes in ibrutinib-treated CLL. The table came from immunoSEQ multiplex PCR; TCRdb's copy has only in-frame clones and leaves some out. The table records some 290,000 clones, about 80% of them present only once. The sequenced sample was PBMCs, obtained before ibrutinib treatment. These receptors all come from a human donor with chronic lymphocytic leukemia.

The V and J genes are TRBV29-1 and TRBJ2-1; no firm D call. The CDR3 loop spans 16 amino acids. Germline V gene data show CDR1 as SQVTM and CDR2 as ANQGSEA. Deletions cut 1 base from V and 6 bases from J, with 19 bases between. In DNA, the CDR3 is TGCAGCGTTGAAGGCACCACAAGGAAGGCTAGCAATGAGCAGTTCTTC. Its translation is CSVEGTTRKASNEQFF.

The V and J genes are TRBV11-2 and TRBJ2-3; tentative D call: TRBD2 (6 bases). V was shortened by 1 base and J by 1 base, with 18 bases between the two germline ends. The CDR3 covers 18 residues. Germline-derived CDR1 and CDR2 are SGHAT and FQNNGV. The CDR3 nucleotides are TGTGCCAGCAGCTTAGTTTTGGGACCGGGAGTGGGCACAGATACGCAGTATTTT. Its translation is CASSLVLGPGVGTDTQYF.

This rearrangement joins TRBV2 to TRBJ1-1; a weak D match, TRBD1 (6 bases). Germline assignment: CDR1 SNHLY and CDR2 FYNNEI. Deletions cut 4 bases from V and 5 bases from J, with 8 bases between. The CDR3 runs to 12 residues. CDR3 coding DNA: TGTGCCAGCAGTGGTAGGGGGACTGAAGCTTTCTTT. The encoded protein is CASSGRGTEAFF.

The table lists this clone with a count of one. Here the CDR3 DNA reads TGTGCCAGCAGCTTTACCCCAGGGGGAGAGACCCAGTACTTC. Translation gives CASSFTPGGETQYF. The chain is built from TRBV6-1 and TRBJ2-5, with 7 bases lining up with TRBD1. The CDR3 sequence is 14 residues long. V was pared by 6 bases and J by 4 bases, with 8 bases of the junction left unmatched. Germline assignment: CDR1 MNHNS and CDR2 SASEGT.

The chain employs TRBV9 and TRBJ2-7; possible D gene TRBD2, 7 bases. The CDR3 runs to 15 residues. Germline V lookup: CDR1 SGDLS, CDR2 YYNGEE. Trimming removed 0 bases at V and 2 bases at J, with 12 bases between. The CDR3 region is CASSVGGGPTYEQYF. CDR3 nucleotides: TGTGCCAGCAGCGTAGGGGGGGGGCCCACCTACGAGCAGTACTTC. The variable domain in full, completed from reference TRBV9 and TRBJ2-7, reads DSGVTQTPKHLITATGQRVTLRCSPRSGDLSVYWYQQSLDQGLQFLIQYYNGEERAKGNILERFSAQQFPDLHSELNLSSLELGDSALYFCASSVGGGPTYEQYFGPGTRLTVT.

The rearrangement uses TRBV21-1 and TRBJ2-3; the D call in the table, TRBD2, was not verified against the DNA. TRBV21-1 is designated a pseudogene. The CDR3 sequence is 16 residues long. CDR3 loop: CASSKVAREITDTQYF. CDR3 bases: TGTGCCAGCAGCAAAGTGGCGCGGGAGATTACAGATACGCAGTATTTT.

This chain links TRBV27 with TRBJ1-1; TRBD1 might be the D (6 bases). Germline V gene sequence: CDR1 MNHEY, CDR2 SMNVEV (reference sequence). Trimming took 7 bases from V and 7 from J, leaving 28 bases between them. The CDR3 is made up of 17 amino acids. The CDR3: CASIPHTPRQAIVEAFF. In DNA form, the CDR3 reads TGTGCCAGCATCCCCCACACTCCCCGACAGGCCATTGTTGAAGCTTTCTTT.

The CDR3: CAWSVSGITYEQYF. The CDR3 nucleotides are TGTGCCTGGAGTGTAAGCGGAATCACCTACGAGCAGTACTTC. The chain recombines TRBV30 with TRBJ2-7; possibly TRBD2 for D (5 bases). CDR3 length: 14 residues. Between the trimmed V and J ends, which lost 0 bases and 2 bases, there was a span of 11 bases. Germline V gene lookup returns CDR1 GTSNPN and CDR2 SVGIG (reference sequence). The full variable domain, its missing parts supplied by reference TRBV30 and TRBJ2-7, is SQTIHQWPATLVQPVGSPLSLECTVEGTSNPNLYWYRQAAGRGLQLLFYSVGIGQISSEVPQNLSASRPQDRQFILSSKKLLLSDSGFYLCAWSVSGITYEQYFGPGTRLTVT.

The gene calls are TRBV6-4 and TRBJ1-3, with D perhaps TRBD1 (6 bases). CDR1 is MRHNA and CDR2 is SNTAGT in the germline V gene. V gave up 8 bases and J gave up 0 bases, with 14 bases separating them. The CDR3 spans 15 residues. CDR3 in DNA: TGTGCCAGCTGCCTTTGGGACAACTCTGGAAACACCATATATTTT. It translates to CASCLWDNSGNTIYF.